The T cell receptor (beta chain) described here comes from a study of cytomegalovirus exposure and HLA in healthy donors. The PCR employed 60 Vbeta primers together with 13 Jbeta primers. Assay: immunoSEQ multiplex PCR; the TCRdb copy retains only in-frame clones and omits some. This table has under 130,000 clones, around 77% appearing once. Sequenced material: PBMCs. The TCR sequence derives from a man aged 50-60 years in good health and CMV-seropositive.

CDR3 nucleotide sequence: TGTGCCAGCAGTGAGATGACTAGCGGGATTTCTGAGCAGTTCTTC. Protein sequence: CASSEMTSGISEQFF. This chain links TRBV2 with TRBJ2-1; 11 bases map to TRBD2. In germline, CDR1 is SNHLY, CDR2 FYNNEI. The V segment lost 3 bases and the J segment 9 bases; nucleotides outside the gene matches: 7. The CDR3 loop spans 15 amino acids.